This T cell receptor (beta chain) was obtained from a study of blood T cells in healthy people across ages. Broader study findings: Higher naive T cell percentage went strongly together with higher TCR beta diversity.

Healthy Caucasians from Russia aged roughly 6 to 95 served as donors. The second PCR ran roughly 6 to 11 cycles with a sample-barcoded 5' primer and J-beta primers. A single record per CDR3 protein comes from TCRdb applying MiXCR to the 5' RACE reads. The table lists about 570,000 distinct CDR3 sequences, 27% of them singletons. This clonotype has more than one count but fewer than ten. Its antigen is still unknown. The sequenced sample consisted of blood. The sequence derives from a woman in her 70s in good health.

CDR3 amino acids: CASSLASGGAVAYNEQFF. In DNA, the CDR3 is TGCGCCAGCAGCTTGGCTAGCGGGGGGGCCGTAGCCTACAATGAGCAGTTCTTC. The rearrangement links TRBV5-1 to TRBJ2-1; 12 bases line up with TRBD2. Germline V gene sequence: CDR1 SGHRS, CDR2 YFSETQ. The J segment lost 2 bases and the V segment lost 0 bases, leaving 6 bases of the junction unmatched. This CDR3 is 18 amino acids long.